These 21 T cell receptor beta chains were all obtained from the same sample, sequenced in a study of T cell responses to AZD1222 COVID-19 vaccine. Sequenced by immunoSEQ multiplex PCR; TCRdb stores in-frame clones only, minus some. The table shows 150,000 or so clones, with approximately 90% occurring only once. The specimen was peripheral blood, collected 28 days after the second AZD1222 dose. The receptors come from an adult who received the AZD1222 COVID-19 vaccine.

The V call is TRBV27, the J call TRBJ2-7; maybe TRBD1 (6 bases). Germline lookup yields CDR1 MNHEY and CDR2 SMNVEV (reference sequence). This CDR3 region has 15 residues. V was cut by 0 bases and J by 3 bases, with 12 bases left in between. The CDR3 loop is CASSLSPDRFYEQYF. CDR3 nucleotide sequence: TGTGCCAGCAGTTTATCCCCAGACAGGTTCTACGAGCAGTACTTC.

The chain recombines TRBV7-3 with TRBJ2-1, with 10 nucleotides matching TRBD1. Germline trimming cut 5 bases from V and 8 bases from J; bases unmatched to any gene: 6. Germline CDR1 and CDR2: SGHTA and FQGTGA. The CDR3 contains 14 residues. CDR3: CASSPGQGRDEQFF. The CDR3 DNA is TGTGCCAGCAGCCCGGGACAGGGGCGCGATGAGCAGTTCTTC.

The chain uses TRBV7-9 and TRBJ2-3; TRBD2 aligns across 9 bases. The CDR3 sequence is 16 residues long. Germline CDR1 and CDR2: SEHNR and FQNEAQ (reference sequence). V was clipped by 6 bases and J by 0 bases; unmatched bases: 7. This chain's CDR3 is CASSYLAGVSTDTQYF. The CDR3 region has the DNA TGTGCCAGCAGTTATTTAGCGGGGGTGAGCACAGATACGCAGTATTTT.

The CDR3 nucleotides read TGTGCCAGCAGCTTGGGTTGGGGGGATACGCAGTATTTT. It is translated as CASSLGWGDTQYF. The chain combines TRBV5-4 with TRBJ2-3; the D gene could be TRBD1 or TRBD2 (5 bases each). This CDR3 region has 13 residues. In germline, CDR1 is SGHNT, CDR2 YYREEE (reference sequence). V was trimmed by 0 bases and J by 6 bases, leaving 8 bases between them.

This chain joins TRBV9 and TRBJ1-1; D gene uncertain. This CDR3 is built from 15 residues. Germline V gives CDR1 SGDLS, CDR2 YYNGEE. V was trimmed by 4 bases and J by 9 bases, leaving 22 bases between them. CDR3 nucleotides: TGTGCCAGCAGCCCCTGGGGTGTGTCGGAGGCTAAAGCTTTCTTT. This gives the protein CASSPWGVSEAKAFF.

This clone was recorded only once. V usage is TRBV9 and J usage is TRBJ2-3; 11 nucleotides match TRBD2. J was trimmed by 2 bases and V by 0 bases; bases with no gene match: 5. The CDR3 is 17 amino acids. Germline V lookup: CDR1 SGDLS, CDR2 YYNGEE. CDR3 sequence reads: CASSVVLAGDNTDTQYF. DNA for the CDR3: TGTGCCAGCAGCGTAGTACTAGCGGGGGATAACACAGATACGCAGTATTTT.

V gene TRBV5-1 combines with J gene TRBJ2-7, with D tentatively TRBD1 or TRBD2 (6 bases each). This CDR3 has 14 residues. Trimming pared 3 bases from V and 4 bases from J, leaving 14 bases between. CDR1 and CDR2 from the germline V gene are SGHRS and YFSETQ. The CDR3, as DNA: TGCGCCAGCAGCTCACAGGGAGGTTTGTACGAGCAGTACTTC. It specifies CASSSQGGLYEQYF.

Here the CDR3 reads CASSFGATNEKLFF. The DNA for the CDR3 is TGCGCCAGCAGCTTCGGTGCAACTAATGAAAAACTGTTTTTT. V is TRBV4-1 and J is TRBJ1-4; D is uncertain. V was pared by 5 bases and J by 0 bases, with 7 bases between. The CDR3 loop spans 14 amino acids. Germline V gene lookup returns CDR1 MGHRA and CDR2 YSYEKL.

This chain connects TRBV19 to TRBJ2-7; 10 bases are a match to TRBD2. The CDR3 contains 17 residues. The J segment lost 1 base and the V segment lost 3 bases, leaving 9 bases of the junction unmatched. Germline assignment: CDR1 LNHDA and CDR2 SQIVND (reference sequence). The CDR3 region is CASSIRLAGAISYEQYF. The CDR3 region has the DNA TGTGCCAGTAGTATTCGGCTAGCGGGAGCCATATCCTACGAGCAGTACTTC.

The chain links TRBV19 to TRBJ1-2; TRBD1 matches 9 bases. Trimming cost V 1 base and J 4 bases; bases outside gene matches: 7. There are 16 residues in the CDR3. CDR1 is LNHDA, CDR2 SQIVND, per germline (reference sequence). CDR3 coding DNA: TGTGCCAGTAGTATAGGTGGGACAGGGTTCATCTATGGCTACACCTTC. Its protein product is CASSIGGTGFIYGYTF.

The DNA of the CDR3 is TGTGCCAGCAGCCCAGGGACATCCAGCTACGAGCAGTACTTC. Translated: CASSPGTSSYEQYF. The V call is TRBV11-2, the J call TRBJ2-7; TRBD1 is a possible D gene (6 bases). V was trimmed by 5 bases and J by 3 bases, leaving 14 bases between them. The CDR3 is 14 residues long. The V gene's germline CDR1 is SGHAT and CDR2 FQNNGV. Full variable domain (missing parts from reference TRBV11-2 and TRBJ2-7): EAGVAQSPRYKIIEKRQSVAFWCNPISGHATLYWYQQILGQGPKLLIQFQNNGVVDDSQLPKDRFSAERLKGVDSTLKIQPAKLEDSAVYLCASSPGTSSYEQYFGPGTRLTVT.

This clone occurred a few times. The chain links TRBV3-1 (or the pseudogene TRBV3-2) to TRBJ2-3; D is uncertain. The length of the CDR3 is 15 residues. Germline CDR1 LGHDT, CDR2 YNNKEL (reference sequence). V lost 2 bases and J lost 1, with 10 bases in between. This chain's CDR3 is CASSQRAGRTDTQYF. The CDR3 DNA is TGTGCCAGCAGCCAAAGGGCTGGTCGCACAGATACGCAGTATTTT.

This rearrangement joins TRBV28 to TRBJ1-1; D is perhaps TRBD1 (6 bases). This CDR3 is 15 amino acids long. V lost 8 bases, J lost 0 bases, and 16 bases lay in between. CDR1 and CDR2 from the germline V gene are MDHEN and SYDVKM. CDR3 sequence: CASLVQGGVNTEAFF. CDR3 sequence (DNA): TGTGCCAGCCTGGTACAGGGAGGTGTGAACACTGAAGCTTTCTTT.

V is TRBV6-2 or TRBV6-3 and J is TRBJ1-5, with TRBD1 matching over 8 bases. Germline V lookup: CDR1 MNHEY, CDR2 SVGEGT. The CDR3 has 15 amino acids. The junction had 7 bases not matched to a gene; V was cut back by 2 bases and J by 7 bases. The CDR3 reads CASSYPATGVQPQHF. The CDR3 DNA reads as TGTGCCAGCAGTTACCCGGCGACAGGGGTCCAGCCCCAGCATTTT.

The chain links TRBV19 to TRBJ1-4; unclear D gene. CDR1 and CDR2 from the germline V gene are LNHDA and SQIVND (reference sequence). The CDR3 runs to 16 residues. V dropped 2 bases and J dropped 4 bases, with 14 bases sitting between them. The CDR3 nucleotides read TGTGCCAGTAGTATACCCGGTACTGTGGGTAATGAAAAACTGTTTTTT. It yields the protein CASSIPGTVGNEKLFF.

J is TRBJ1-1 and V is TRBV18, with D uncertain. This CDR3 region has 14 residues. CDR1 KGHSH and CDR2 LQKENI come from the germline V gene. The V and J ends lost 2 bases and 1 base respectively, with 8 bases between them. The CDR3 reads CASSPRQQNTEAFF. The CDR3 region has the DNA TGTGCCAGCTCACCAAGACAACAGAACACTGAAGCTTTCTTT.

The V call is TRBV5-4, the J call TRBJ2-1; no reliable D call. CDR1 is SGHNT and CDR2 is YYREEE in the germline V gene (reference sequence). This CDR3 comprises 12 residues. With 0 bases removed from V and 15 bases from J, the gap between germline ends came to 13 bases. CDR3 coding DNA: TGTGCCAGCAGCTTGGATGGAAGCCGGGCGTTCTTC. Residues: CASSLDGSRAFF. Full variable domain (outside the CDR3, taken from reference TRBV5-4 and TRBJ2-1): ETGVTQSPTHLIKTRGQQVTLRCSSQSGHNTVSWYQQALGQGPQFIFQYYREEENGRGNFPPRFSGLQFPNYSSELNVNALELDDSALYLCASSLDGSRAFFGPGTRLTVL.

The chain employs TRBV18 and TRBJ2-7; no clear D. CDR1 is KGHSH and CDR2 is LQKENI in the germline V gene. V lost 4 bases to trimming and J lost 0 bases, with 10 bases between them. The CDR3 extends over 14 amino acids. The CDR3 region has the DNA TGTGCCAGCTCACTTCGGACCGGCTCCTACGAGCAGTACTTC. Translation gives CASSLRTGSYEQYF.

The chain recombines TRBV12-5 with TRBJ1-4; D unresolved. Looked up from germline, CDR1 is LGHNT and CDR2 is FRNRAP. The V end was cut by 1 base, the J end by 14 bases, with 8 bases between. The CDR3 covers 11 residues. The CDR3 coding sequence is TGTGCTAGTGGTTTGGGTAATCGGCTGTTTTTT. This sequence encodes CASGLGNRLFF. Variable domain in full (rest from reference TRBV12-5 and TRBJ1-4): DARVTQTPRHKVTEMGQEVTMRCQPILGHNTVFWYRQTMMQGLELLAYFRNRAPLDDSGMPKDRFSAEMPDATLATLKIQPSEPRDSAVYFCASGLGNRLFFGSGTQLSVL.

CDR3 sequence: CASSPEGVPLRKLFF. The CDR3, as DNA: TGTGCCAGCAGTCCGGAGGGGGTTCCCCTCCGAAAACTGTTTTTT. This chain uses TRBV6-4 with TRBJ1-4, with D tentatively TRBD1 (6 bases). The V end was cut by 5 bases, the J end by 10 bases, with 20 bases between. The V gene's germline CDR1 is MRHNA and CDR2 SNTAGT. The CDR3 sequence is 15 residues long.

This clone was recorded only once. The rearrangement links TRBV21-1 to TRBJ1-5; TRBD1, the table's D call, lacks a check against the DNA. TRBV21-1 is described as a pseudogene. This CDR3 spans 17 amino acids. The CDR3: CASSKVSDRTSNQPQHF. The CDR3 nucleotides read TGTGCCAGCAGCAAAGTATCGGACAGGACAAGCAATCAGCCCCAGCATTTT.